The 6 T cell receptor beta chains below all came from one sample that was sequenced in a study of cytomegalovirus exposure and HLA in healthy donors. This PCR relied on a set of 60 Vbeta primers and 13 Jbeta primers. Assay used: immunoSEQ multiplex PCR; TCRdb lists only in-frame clones, some missing. The sample totals some 84,000 clones. Sequencing was performed on PBMCs. The receptor set was obtained from a man aged 50-59 years in good health and CMV-seronegative.

The rearrangement joins TRBV29-1 to TRBJ2-1; 14 bases map to TRBD2. This CDR3 contains 15 residues. J lost 9 bases, V lost 0 bases, and 4 bases had no gene match. CDR1 is SQVTM and CDR2 is ANQGSEA in the germline V gene. CDR3 loop: CSVEEGTSGGGEQFF. The CDR3 nucleotides are TGCAGCGTTGAAGAAGGGACTAGCGGGGGTGGTGAGCAGTTCTTC.

The chain combines TRBV23-1 with TRBJ1-5; tentative D call: TRBD1 (5 bases). TRBV23-1 is flagged as an ORF with uncertain function. The CDR3 is 15 residues long. V was shortened by 3 bases and J by 3 bases, with 12 bases between the two germline ends. DNA of the CDR3: TGCGCCAGCAGTCATCCGACAGCTCTCAATCAGCCCCAGCATTTT. As protein: CASSHPTALNQPQHF.

The J gene is TRBJ2-7, the V gene TRBV18; D is undetermined. V gave up 3 bases and J gave up 2 bases, with 14 bases separating them. Germline V gives CDR1 KGHSH, CDR2 LQKENI. The CDR3 loop spans 15 amino acids. The CDR3 protein is CASSPGTSAAYEQYF. Here the CDR3 DNA reads TGTGCCAGCTCACCCGGCACATCGGCGGCCTACGAGCAGTACTTC.

The chain is built from TRBV5-1 and TRBJ2-4; D might be TRBD2 (5 bases). The CDR3 is 13 residues long. Trimming shortened V by 4 bases and J by 6 bases, and 11 bases separated the two germline ends. Germline V gene sequence: CDR1 SGHRS, CDR2 YFSETQ. The CDR3 here is CASSAEDGNIQYF. Written as DNA, the CDR3 is TGCGCCAGCAGCGCGGAGGATGGAAACATTCAGTACTTC.

The chain couples TRBV30 to TRBJ1-1; TRBD1 agrees at 9 bases. The CDR3 sequence is 14 residues long. Germline lookup yields CDR1 GTSNPN and CDR2 SVGIG (reference sequence). J was trimmed by 11 bases and V by 1 base; bases with no gene match: 11. CDR3 amino acids: CAWSGMIGTGSAFF. Written as DNA, the CDR3 is TGTGCCTGGAGTGGTATGATCGGGACAGGGTCGGCTTTCTTT.

This chain links TRBV28 with TRBJ1-1, with TRBD1 matching over 7 bases. The V and J ends lost 5 bases and 1 base, in that order; junction bases with no gene match: 4. From germline, CDR1 is MDHEN and CDR2 SYDVKM. The CDR3 runs 14 residues. The DNA for the CDR3 is TGTGCCAGCAGTGTGGGACAGAGGAACACTGAAGCTTTCTTT. Protein: CASSVGQRNTEAFF.